Below, 11 T cell receptor beta chains from the same sample are listed, as sequenced in a study of human T cells and chemical hapten exposure. TCRdb used MiXCR to reprocess the RACE reads, holding one entry per CDR3 protein. The sample gives approximately 82,000 distinct CDR3 sequences, around 11% of which show up once; 3.5% to 4.5% is in the top ten. The time point denotes: patch test 1, 2 weeks after DPC sensitization. Treatment reported: therapeutic diphenylcyclopropenone sensitization with weekly scalp DPC. The specimen comprised whole blood, sampled in connection with sensitization to the hapten diphenylcyclopropenone (DPC). Receptor source: a woman in her fifties or sixties with alopecia areata. Some clones in this sample may be carry-over from other donors' samples.

J is TRBJ1-1 and V is TRBV7-3; no firm D call. The CDR3 runs to 14 residues. Trimming shortened V by 1 base and J by 1 base, and 7 bases separated the two germline ends. Germline V gene data show CDR1 as SGHTA and CDR2 as FQGTGA. The CDR3 nucleotides are TGTGCCAGCAGCTTAAAGGGTTCGAACACTGAAGCTTTCTTT. Translating it yields CASSLKGSNTEAFF.

The chain recombines TRBV6-6 with TRBJ2-5; D unresolved. CDR3 length equals 13 residues. The germline CDR1 and CDR2 sequences are MNHNY and SVGAGI (reference sequence). V was shortened by 6 bases and J by 5 bases, with 13 bases between the two germline ends. The CDR3 DNA is TGTGCCAGCAGAAACGACATCGCCGAGACCCAGTACTTC. It encodes CASRNDIAETQYF.

This clonotype occurred many times. This chain links TRBV10-1 with TRBJ1-2; TRBD1 agrees at 7 bases. This CDR3 is 11 amino acids long. V trimming: 5 bases; J trimming: 13 bases; junction bases outside the gene matches: 7. The germline V gene encodes CDR1 WNHNN and CDR2 SYGVQD (reference sequence). CDR3 nucleotides: TGCGCCAGCAGTAAGGGGGACAGTCTCACCTTC. This codes for CASSKGDSLTF.

The chain is built from TRBV18 and TRBJ1-2; D is unclear. Deletions cut 2 bases from V and 0 bases from J, with 7 bases between. CDR1 KGHSH and CDR2 LQKENI come from the germline V gene. The CDR3 is made up of 14 amino acids. The CDR3 reads CASSPSEANYGYTF. CDR3 nucleotide sequence: TGTGCCAGCTCACCATCCGAAGCTAACTATGGCTACACCTTC.

At least ten counts were recorded for this clonotype. The J gene is TRBJ2-7, the V gene TRBV20-1; D perhaps matches TRBD2 (6 bases). CDR3 length: 16 amino acids. V was cut by 0 bases and J by 3 bases, with 18 bases left in between. CDR1 and CDR2 from the germline V gene are DFQATT and SNEGSKA (reference sequence). The CDR3 region is CSARDVTGERGYEQYF. For the CDR3, the DNA is TGCAGTGCTAGAGATGTGACGGGGGAAAGGGGCTACGAGCAGTACTTC.

The J gene is TRBJ1-2, the V gene TRBV7-9; 7 bases are a match to TRBD1. The junction had 6 bases not matched to a gene; V was cut back by 2 bases and J by 12 bases. CDR1 and CDR2 (germline): SEHNR, FQNEAQ (reference sequence). The CDR3 length is 12 residues. CDR3 DNA sequence: TGTGCCAGCAGCTTAAGGCAGGGGGACGACACCTTC. It translates to CASSLRQGDDTF.

This clonotype came up many times. The chain joins TRBV30 to TRBJ1-2, with TRBD1 matching over 10 bases. From germline, CDR1 is GTSNPN and CDR2 SVGIG (reference sequence). The CDR3 spans 16 residues. V lost 5 bases, J lost 7 bases, and 16 bases stayed unmatched. CDR3 region: CAWLGQGWGFTPGYTF. The CDR3 DNA sequence: TGTGCCTGGCTGGGACAGGGGTGGGGATTTACCCCTGGCTACACCTTC.

This clonotype showed up many times. CDR3 nucleotides: TGTGCCAGCAGCTTGACCCCCGACAGGAGGGGCACTGAAGCTTTCTTT. As protein: CASSLTPDRRGTEAFF. This chain joins TRBV11-2 and TRBJ1-1; maybe TRBD1 (6 bases). Trimming left V 3 bases short and J 4 bases short, with 18 bases between. The germline V gene encodes CDR1 SGHAT and CDR2 FQNNGV. The CDR3 is 16 residues long.

The sample holds one count of this clonotype. The CDR3 here is CASSLPFNTGELFF. CDR3 coding DNA: TGTGCCAGCAGTTTACCATTTAACACCGGGGAGCTGTTTTTT. The chain has TRBV27 and TRBJ2-2; D is ambiguous. Germline V CDR1 and CDR2: MNHEY, SMNVEV (reference sequence). Trimming shortened V by 2 bases and J by 2 bases, and 6 bases separated the two germline ends. The CDR3 extends over 14 amino acids.

This clonotype was counted many times. The V gene is TRBV5-6, the J gene TRBJ1-1; D unclear. The CDR3 is 12 residues long. Germline lookup yields CDR1 SGHDT and CDR2 YYEEEE. V was cut by 1 base and J by 4 bases, with 5 bases left in between. The CDR3 reads CASSLYTTEAFF. CDR3 DNA sequence: TGTGCCAGCAGCTTGTACACCACTGAAGCTTTCTTT.

This clonotype was seen a few times. Its ends do not fully match the called genes, so a read error is possible. V and J are TRBV5-1 and TRBJ1-1; D uncertain. The germline V gene encodes CDR1 SGHRS and CDR2 YFSETQ. This CDR3 is built from 13 residues. The CDR3 nucleotides are TGCGCCAGCAAAGGTGATATGAACACTGACGCTTTCTTT. Protein: CASKGDMNTDAFF.